A single sample gave rise to the 14 T cell receptor beta chains below, sequenced in a study of blood T cell repertoires in COVID-19. Assay: immunoSEQ multiplex PCR; the TCRdb copy retains only in-frame clones and omits some. The table lists fewer than 400,000 clones, around nine tenths of them singletons, with 2.5% to 3.5% in the top ten. Sequenced sample: peripheral blood. These receptors all stem from a human donor in a cohort sampled during active COVID-19.

V gene TRBV24-1 combines with J gene TRBJ2-3; 10 nucleotides match TRBD2. The CDR3 loop spans 16 amino acids. The germline gives CDR1 KGHDR, CDR2 SFDVKD. V lost 4 bases, J lost 5 bases, and 8 bases stayed unmatched. This chain's CDR3 is CATSDLLAGKGDTQYF. CDR3 bases: TGTGCCACCAGTGACTTACTAGCGGGAAAGGGAGATACGCAGTATTTT.

V is TRBV3-1 (or the pseudogene TRBV3-2) and J is TRBJ2-2; TRBD2 aligns across 14 bases. The germline CDR1 and CDR2 sequences are LGHDT and YNNKEL (reference sequence). This CDR3 has 16 residues. The J segment lost 6 bases and the V segment lost 5 bases, leaving 5 bases of the junction unmatched. As DNA, the CDR3 is TGTGCCAGCAGCGGAGGGACTAGCGGGAGTCCCGGGGAGCTGTTTTTT. It encodes CASSGGTSGSPGELFF.

V usage is TRBV15 and J usage is TRBJ2-1; D is possibly TRBD2 (5 bases). The CDR3 is 16 amino acids. Germline CDR1 is LNHNV and CDR2 is YYDKDF (reference sequence). Trimming stripped 0 bases from V and 4 bases from J, with 13 bases between. CDR3 sequence reads: CATSRDPSGGYNEQFF. The CDR3 bases are TGTGCCACCAGCAGAGATCCCAGCGGAGGTTACAATGAGCAGTTCTTC.

The gene calls are TRBV7-8 and TRBJ1-1, with 7 nucleotides matching TRBD1. CDR1 and CDR2 from the germline V gene are SGHVS and FQNEAQ. The trim removed 2 bases at V and 11 bases at J, leaving 11 bases unmatched. The CDR3 runs to 14 residues. This CDR3 is CASSLRDSVLRAFF. CDR3 sequence (DNA): TGTGCCAGCAGCTTAAGGGACAGCGTCTTAAGGGCTTTCTTT.

The chain has TRBV11-1 and TRBJ1-1; D not certain. The ends were cut back, 1 base at V and 0 bases at J, with 6 bases in the middle. The CDR3 sequence is 14 residues long. Germline CDR1 SGHAT, CDR2 FQDESV (reference sequence). CDR3 in amino acids: CASSLVGVNTEAFF. In DNA form, the CDR3 reads TGTGCCAGCAGCTTAGTCGGGGTGAACACTGAAGCTTTCTTT.

This chain links TRBV27 with TRBJ1-2, with D possibly matching TRBD1 (5 bases). The CDR3 sequence is 15 residues long. CDR1 is MNHEY, CDR2 SMNVEV, per germline (reference sequence). Deletions cut 6 bases from V and 8 bases from J, with 22 bases between. The CDR3: CASRSAGFSDWGYTF. CDR3 DNA: TGTGCCAGCAGATCTGCAGGGTTTTCAGACTGGGGCTACACCTTC.

V usage is TRBV13 and J usage is TRBJ1-3; 7 positions agree with TRBD1. CDR3 size: 15 residues. With 0 bases clipped from V and 4 bases from J, the junction kept 3 bases outside the gene matches. Germline-derived CDR1 and CDR2 are PRHDT and FYEKMQ (reference sequence). The CDR3 DNA reads as TGTGCCAGCAGCTTAGGGACAGGGTCCGGAAACACCATATATTTT. Protein product: CASSLGTGSGNTIYF.

This chain connects TRBV20-1 to TRBJ2-1; D remains unclear. The V gene lost 7 bases and the J gene lost 6 bases, with 10 bases spanning the gap. The CDR3 runs to 11 residues. Germline CDR1 is DFQATT and CDR2 is SNEGSKA (reference sequence). CDR3 amino acids: CSVPRSNEQFF. CDR3 DNA sequence: TGCAGTGTACCTCGCAGCAATGAGCAGTTCTTC.

In its sample, this clone was seen once. The genes are TRBV11-2 and TRBJ1-4, with 8 bases identical to TRBD1. V trimming: 5 bases; J trimming: 8 bases; junction bases outside the gene matches: 4. The CDR3 covers 13 residues. The V gene's germline CDR1 is SGHAT and CDR2 FQNNGV. CDR3 DNA: TGTGCCAGCAGCCCCGGGACAGGCGAAAAACTGTTTTTT. Translation gives CASSPGTGEKLFF.

The chain recombines TRBV27 with TRBJ1-4, with no clear D. CDR3 length: 13 amino acids. Germline assignment: CDR1 MNHEY and CDR2 SMNVEV (reference sequence). Trimming pared 1 base from V and 7 bases from J, leaving 7 bases between. CDR3 in DNA: TGTGCCAGCAGTTTATACTTCGGTGAAAAACTGTTTTTT. Its translation is CASSLYFGEKLFF.

This clone was detected only once. The rearrangement joins TRBV12-3 or TRBV12-4 to TRBJ1-2; maybe TRBD1 (5 bases). With 5 bases removed from V and 4 bases from J, the gap between germline ends came to 8 bases. The CDR3 spans 12 residues. CDR3 bases: TGTGCCAGCAGTCCGGGGGGCTATGGCTACACCTTC. Its translation: CASSPGGYGYTF.

This clone was recorded a few times. The gene calls are TRBV6-4 and TRBJ2-1; 8 nucleotides agree with TRBD2. The V gene's germline CDR1 is MRHNA and CDR2 SNTAGT. J was trimmed by 6 bases and V by 4 bases; bases with no gene match: 8. This CDR3 contains 15 residues. CDR3 DNA sequence: TGTGCCAGCAGTGCATCGGCCCGGGGGGGCAATGAGCAGTTCTTC. It yields the protein CASSASARGGNEQFF.

The chain recombines TRBV5-1 with TRBJ2-1; 8 bases agree with TRBD1. This CDR3 region has 19 residues. V lost 0 bases, J lost 1 base, and 12 bases stayed unmatched. Germline V gives CDR1 SGHRS, CDR2 YFSETQ. CDR3 in amino acids: CASSLAGTGSAVSYNEQFF. CDR3 bases: TGCGCCAGCAGCTTGGCCGGGACAGGTTCGGCCGTTTCCTACAATGAGCAGTTCTTC. The full variable domain, with the rest looked up from reference TRBV5-1 and TRBJ2-1, is KAGVTQTPRYLIKTRGQQVTLSCSPISGHRSVSWYQQTPGQGLQFLFEYFSETQRNKGNFPGRFSGRQFSNSRSEMNVSTLELGDSALYLCASSLAGTGSAVSYNEQFFGPGTRLTVL.

The chain has TRBV5-6 and TRBJ1-2; D is unresolved. Germline CDR1 and CDR2: SGHDT and YYEEEE. The CDR3 totals 14 residues. V lost 1 base to trimming and J lost 8 bases, with 15 bases between them. CDR3 bases: TGTGCCAGCAGCTTGACCGGGGTACCGAGGGGCTACACCTTC. Translating gives CASSLTGVPRGYTF.